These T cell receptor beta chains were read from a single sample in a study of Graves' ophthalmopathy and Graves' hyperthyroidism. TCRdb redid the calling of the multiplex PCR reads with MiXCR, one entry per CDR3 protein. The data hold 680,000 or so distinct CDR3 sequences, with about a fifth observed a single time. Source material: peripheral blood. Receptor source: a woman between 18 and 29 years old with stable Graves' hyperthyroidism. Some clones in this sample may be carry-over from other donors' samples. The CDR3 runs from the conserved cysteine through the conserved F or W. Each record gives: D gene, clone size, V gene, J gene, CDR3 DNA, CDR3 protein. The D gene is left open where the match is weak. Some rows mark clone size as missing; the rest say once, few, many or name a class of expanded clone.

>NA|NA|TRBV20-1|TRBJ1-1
TGCAGTGCTCGACCCATGACAGCTAAGAACACTGAAGCTTTCTTT
CSARPMTAKNTEAFF
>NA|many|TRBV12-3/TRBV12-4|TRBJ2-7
TGTGCCAGCTGTATCGGGGAGACCTACGAGCAGTACTTC
CASCIGETYEQYF
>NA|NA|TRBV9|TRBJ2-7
TGTGCCAGCAGCGTAGATTTGGGGGCAGGTGGGGTTTTCTACGAGCAGTACTTC
CASSVDLGAGGVFYEQYF
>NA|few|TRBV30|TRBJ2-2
TGTGCCTGGAGTGTACTGGAGGGGGCGGGCGGGGAGCTGTTTTTT
CAWSVLEGAGGELFF
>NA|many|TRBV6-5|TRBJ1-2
TGTGCCAGCAGTTACCAGGGAACCTATGGCTACACCTTC
CASSYQGTYGYTF
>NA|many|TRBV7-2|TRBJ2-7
TGTGCCAGCAGCTTTACTTTTCTCGCGGGCTACGAGCAGTACTTC
CASSFTFLAGYEQYF
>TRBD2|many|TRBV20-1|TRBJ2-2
TGCAGTGCTAGGACGACTAGCGGGAGGGACACCGGGGAGCTGTTTTTT
CSARTTSGRDTGELFF
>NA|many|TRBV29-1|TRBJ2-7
TGCAGCGGGCGGGGACAGTCCTACGAGCAGTACTTC
CSGRGQSYEQYF
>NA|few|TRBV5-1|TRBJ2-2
TGCGCCAGCAGCTCCCCGGGGGACAGTGCTAACACCGGGGAGCTGTTTTTT
CASSSPGDSANTGELFF
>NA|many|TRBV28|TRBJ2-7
TGTGCCAGCAGACTGAGGGGGTCCCTCTACGAGCAGTACTTC
CASRLRGSLYEQYF
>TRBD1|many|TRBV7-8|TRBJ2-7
TGTGCCAGCAGCCAAATGACAGGGACCTTGTTCGAGCAGTACTTC
CASSQMTGTLFEQYF
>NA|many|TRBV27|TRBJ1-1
TGTGCCAGCAGTTTATGGGGGTACGGTAGTACTGAAGCTTTCTTT
CASSLWGYGSTEAFF
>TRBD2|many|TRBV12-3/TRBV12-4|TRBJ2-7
TGTGCCAGCAGGAGGGGACTAGCGGGTGCGAGCTCCTACGAGCAGTACTTC
CASRRGLAGASSYEQYF
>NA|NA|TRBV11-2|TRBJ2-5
TGTGCCAGCAGCTCACCTTCAGATTGGGGGACCCAGTACTTC
CASSSPSDWGTQYF
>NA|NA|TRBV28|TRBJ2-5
TGTGCCAGCAGTTTAGAGTATCCAAAGACCCAGTACTTC
CASSLEYPKTQYF
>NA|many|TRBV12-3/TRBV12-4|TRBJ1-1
TGTGCCAGCAGTGGGGGACATTCGAACACTGAAGCTTTCTTT
CASSGGHSNTEAFF
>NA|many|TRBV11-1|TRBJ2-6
TGTGCCAGCAGCTCGGAGGTTGGGGCCAACGTCCTGACTTTC
CASSSEVGANVLTF
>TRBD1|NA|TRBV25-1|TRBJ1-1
TGTGCCAGCAGTGCAGGGGGGACTGAAGCTTCCTTT
CASSAGGTEASF
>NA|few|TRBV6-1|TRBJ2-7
TGTGCCACCCGGGGGGCTTACCACGAGCAGTACTTC
CATRGAYHEQYF
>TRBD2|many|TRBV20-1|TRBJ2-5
TGCAGTGCTATAGGTCCTAGCGGGGGGGGGACCCAGTACTTC
CSAIGPSGGGTQYF
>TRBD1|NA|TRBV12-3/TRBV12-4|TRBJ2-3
TGTACCAGCAGTTTTCGTGTTAGGGACAGGGGGCGAACAGATACGCAGTATTTT
CTSSFRVRDRGRTDTQYF
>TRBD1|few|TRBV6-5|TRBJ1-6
TGTGCCAGCAGTTACTTCTCCCTCGGTCGGGACAGGGGGCCGAATTCACCCCTCCACTTT
CASSYFSLGRDRGPNSPLHF
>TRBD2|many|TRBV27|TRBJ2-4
TGTGCCAGCAGTCCTAGCGGTGCCAAAAACATTCAGTACTTC
CASSPSGAKNIQYF
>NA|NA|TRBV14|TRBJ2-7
TGTGCCAGCAGACACCGGGACATGTACGAGCAGTACTTC
CASRHRDMYEQYF
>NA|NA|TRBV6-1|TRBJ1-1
TGTGCCAGCAGAGCCGAATTCCCCCTGAACACTGAAGCTTTCTTT
CASRAEFPLNTEAFF
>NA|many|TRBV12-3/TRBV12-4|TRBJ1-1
TGTGCCAGCAATCAGCTAGGTAAAGCTTTCTTT
CASNQLGKAFF
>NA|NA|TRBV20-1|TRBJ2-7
TGCAGTGCTAGAGATCTTGGGGGGCGGGACGAGCAGTACTTC
CSARDLGGRDEQYF
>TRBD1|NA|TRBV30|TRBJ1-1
TGTGCCTGGAATACAGGACAGGGGTGGACTGAAGCTTTCTTT
CAWNTGQGWTEAFF
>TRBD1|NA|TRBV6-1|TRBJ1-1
TGTGCCACCTGGGACAGGGGGGCTGGTGAAGCTTTCTTT
CATWDRGAGEAFF
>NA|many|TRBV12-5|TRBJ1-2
TGTGCTAGTGGTTTGGGCACAGTATCCGATGGCTACACCTTC
CASGLGTVSDGYTF
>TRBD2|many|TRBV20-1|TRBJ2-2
TGCAGTGCTAGGGGCGGGACTAGCGGGGGGGTAAACACCGGGGAGCTGTTTTTT
CSARGGTSGGVNTGELFF
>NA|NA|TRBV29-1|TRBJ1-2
TGCAGCGTTGGAGGGGGGGACTATGGCTACACCTTC
CSVGGGDYGYTF
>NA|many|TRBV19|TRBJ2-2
TGTGCCAGTAGTATGGGGAGCGAGTGGATCACCGGGGAGCTGTTTTTT
CASSMGSEWITGELFF
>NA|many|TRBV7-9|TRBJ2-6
TGTGCCAGCAGCCCCCAGGGGGGATGGAGCTCTGGGGCCAACGTCCTGACTTTC
CASSPQGGWSSGANVLTF
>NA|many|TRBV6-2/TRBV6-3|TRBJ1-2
TGTGCCAGCAGCTGGGGTATCTATGGCTACACCTTC
CASSWGIYGYTF
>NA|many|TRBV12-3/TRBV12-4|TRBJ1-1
TGTGCCAGCAGTTTGTCTGGGCCCATGAACACTGAAGCTTTCTTT
CASSLSGPMNTEAFF
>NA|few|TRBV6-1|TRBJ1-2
TGTGCCAGCAGACTAACCGGAAAATATGGCTACACCTTC
CASRLTGKYGYTF
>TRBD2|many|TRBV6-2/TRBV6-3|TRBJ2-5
TGTGCCAGCAGTTCCCTCACCGGACTAGCCTCAATCCAAGAGACCCAGTACTTC
CASSSLTGLASIQETQYF
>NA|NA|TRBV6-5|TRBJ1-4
TGTGCCAGCAGTTACAGGCAGGGCTTAAATGAAAAACTGTTTTTT
CASSYRQGLNEKLFF
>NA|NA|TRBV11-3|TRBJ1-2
TGTGCCGACGGGACAAACTATGGCTACACCTTC
CADGTNYGYTF
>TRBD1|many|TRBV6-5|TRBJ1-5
TGTGCCAGCAGCGCCGGGACAGGATATAATCAGCCCCAGCATTTT
CASSAGTGYNQPQHF